This TCR beta chain originates from a study of cytomegalovirus exposure and HLA in healthy donors. Study-level points and caveats: Cytomegalovirus status, reportedly, was diagnosed with high specificity and sensitivity by the classifier. Presence/absence comparisons presumed near-even sequencing depth among donors. In a later analysis, TCR association rates varied by HLA locus: DRB1 most, HLA-C fewest. Rare TCR sequences predominated, though certain public TCRs were found in many donors.

The CDR3 covers 12 residues. The V gene's germline CDR1 is SGHTA and CDR2 FQGNSA. V was trimmed by 5 bases and J by 8 bases, leaving 12 bases between them. It was with 60 Vbeta and 13 Jbeta primers that the PCR ran. Data came from immunoSEQ multiplex PCR; TCRdb stores just in-frame clones and leaves some out. This table has about 160,000 clones, about three quarters appearing once. As for this clone: The antigen is undetermined.

This clonotype was obtained from a woman in her fifties or sixties in good health and CMV-seropositive. Input material: PBMCs. This chain joins TRBV7-2 and TRBJ1-2; D gene ambiguous. The CDR3 nucleotides are TGTGCCAGCAGCCTTCCCCCCGGGGGCTACACCTTC. This sequence encodes CASSLPPGGYTF. Variable domain in full (rest from reference TRBV7-2 and TRBJ1-2): GAGVSQSPSNKVTEKGKDVELRCDPISGHTALYWYRQSLGQGLEFLIYFQGNSAPDKSGLPSDRFSAERTGGSVSTLTIQRTQQEDSAVYLCASSLPPGGYTFGSGTRLTVV.